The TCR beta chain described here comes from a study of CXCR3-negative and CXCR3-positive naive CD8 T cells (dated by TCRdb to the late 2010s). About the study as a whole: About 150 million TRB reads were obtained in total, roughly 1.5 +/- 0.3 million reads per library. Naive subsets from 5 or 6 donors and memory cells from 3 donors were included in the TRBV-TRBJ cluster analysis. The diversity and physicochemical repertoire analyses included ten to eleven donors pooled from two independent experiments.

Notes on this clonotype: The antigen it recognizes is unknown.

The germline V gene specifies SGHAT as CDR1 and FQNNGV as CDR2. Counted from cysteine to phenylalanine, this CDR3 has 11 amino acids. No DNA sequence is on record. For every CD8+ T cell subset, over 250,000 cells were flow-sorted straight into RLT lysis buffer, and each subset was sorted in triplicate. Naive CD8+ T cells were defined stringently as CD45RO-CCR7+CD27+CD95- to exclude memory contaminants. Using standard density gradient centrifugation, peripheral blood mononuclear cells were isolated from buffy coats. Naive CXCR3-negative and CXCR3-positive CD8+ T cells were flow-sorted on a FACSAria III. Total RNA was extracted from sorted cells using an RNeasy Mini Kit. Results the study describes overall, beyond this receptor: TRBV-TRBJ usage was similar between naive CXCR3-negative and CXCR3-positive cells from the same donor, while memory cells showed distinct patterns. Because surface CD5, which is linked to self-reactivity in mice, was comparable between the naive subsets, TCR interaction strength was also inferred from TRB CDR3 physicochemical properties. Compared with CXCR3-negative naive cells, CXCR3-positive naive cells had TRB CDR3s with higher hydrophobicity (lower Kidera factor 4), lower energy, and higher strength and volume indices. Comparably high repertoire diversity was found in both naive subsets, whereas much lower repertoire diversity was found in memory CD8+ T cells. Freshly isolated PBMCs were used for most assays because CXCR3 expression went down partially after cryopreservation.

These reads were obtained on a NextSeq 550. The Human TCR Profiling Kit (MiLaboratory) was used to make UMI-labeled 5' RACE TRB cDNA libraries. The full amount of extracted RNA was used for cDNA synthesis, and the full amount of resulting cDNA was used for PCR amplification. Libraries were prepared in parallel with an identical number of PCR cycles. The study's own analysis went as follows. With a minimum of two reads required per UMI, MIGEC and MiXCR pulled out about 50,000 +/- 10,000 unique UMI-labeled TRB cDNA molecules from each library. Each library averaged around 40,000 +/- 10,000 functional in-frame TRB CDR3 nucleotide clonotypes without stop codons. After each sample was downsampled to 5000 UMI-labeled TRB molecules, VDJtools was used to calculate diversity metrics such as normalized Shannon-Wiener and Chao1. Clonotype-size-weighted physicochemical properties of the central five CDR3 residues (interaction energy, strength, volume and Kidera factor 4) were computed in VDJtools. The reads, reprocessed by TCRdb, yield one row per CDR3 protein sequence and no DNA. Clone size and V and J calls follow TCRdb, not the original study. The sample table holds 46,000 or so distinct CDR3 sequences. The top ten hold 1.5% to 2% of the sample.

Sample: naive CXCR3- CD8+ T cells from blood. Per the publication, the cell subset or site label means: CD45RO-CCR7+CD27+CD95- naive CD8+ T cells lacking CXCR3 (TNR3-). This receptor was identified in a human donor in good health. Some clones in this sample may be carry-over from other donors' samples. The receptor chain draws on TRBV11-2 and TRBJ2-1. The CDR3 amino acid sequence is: CASSAFNEQFF.